A selection of T cell receptor beta chains follows, all from one sample in a study of blood T cell repertoires in COVID-19. Profiled with immunoSEQ multiplex PCR; TCRdb holds only in-frame clones, not every one. The data contain around 94,000 clones, 75% to 90% of them singletons. The sequenced material came from peripheral blood. The receptors come from a woman aged 45-65 years with COVID-19, enrolled during active disease. Both conserved end residues are part of each CDR3. D genes are given only for firm matches. Size tells how often a clone was seen (once, few, many) or the class of an expanded clone, and some rows leave it out.

TRBJ2-1 | 15 | . | . | TRBV24-1 | TGTGCCACCAGTGAAGCCGGGTACAAAAACAATGAGCAGTTCTTC | CATSEAGYKNNEQFF
TRBJ2-5 | 16 | TRBD1 | . | TRBV7-8 | TGTGCCAGCAGCTTAGCGGACAGGGGTTTTAGGGAGACCCAGTACTTC | CASSLADRGFRETQYF
TRBJ1-1 | 13 | . | . | TRBV27 | TGTGCCAGCAGTACCCCGAGGGTCGCTGAAGCTTTCTTT | CASSTPRVAEAFF
TRBJ2-7 | 14 | . | . | TRBV28 | TGTGCCAGCAGTTTGTCGGGACTTTCCTACGAGCAGTACTTC | CASSLSGLSYEQYF
TRBJ2-7 | 14 | TRBD1 | many | TRBV27 | TGTGCCAGCAGCCCACAGGGGGCGATATACGAGCAGTACTTC | CASSPQGAIYEQYF
TRBJ2-1 | 15 | TRBD1 | few | TRBV30 | TGTGCCTGGAGTGTAAAAAGGGACAGTCTTAATGAGCAGTTCTTC | CAWSVKRDSLNEQFF
TRBJ2-5 | 15 | . | once | TRBV2 | TGTGCCAGCAGTGAACGTGGGGGGGCCGTAGAGACCCAGTACTTC | CASSERGGAVETQYF
TRBJ1-1 | 13 | . | . | TRBV25-1 | TGTGCCAGCAGTGGGAGGCTAAACACTGAAGCTTTCTTT | CASSGRLNTEAFF
TRBJ2-5 | 14 | TRBD1 | . | TRBV6-5 | TGTGCCAGCAGAGATACAGGGGGCGCGGAGACCCAGTACTTC | CASRDTGGAETQYF
TRBJ2-1 | 15 | . | . | TRBV5-1 | TGCGCCAGCAGCTGGAAGACGGGAGCAGGAGGTGAGCAGTTCTTC | CASSWKTGAGGEQFF
TRBJ2-1 | 13 | . | few | TRBV18 | TGTGCCAGCTCACCAAACGGGTACAATGAGCAGTTCTTC | CASSPNGYNEQFF
TRBJ2-7 | 13 | . | . | TRBV12-3/TRBV12-4 | TGTGCCAGCAGTTTAATGTCGGACAGACAGCAGTACTTC | CASSLMSDRQQYF
TRBJ1-3 | 15 | . | . | TRBV6-5 | TGTGCCAGCAGTCGTGACGTCCAGGGAGGAAACACCATATATTTT | CASSRDVQGGNTIYF
TRBJ2-1 | 14 | TRBD2 | . | TRBV6-4 | TGTGCCACTTCCTCCGGGACTAGAGGGCTGGGGCAGTTCTTC | CATSSGTRGLGQFF
TRBJ1-5 | 14 | TRBD1 | . | TRBV5-4 | TGTGCCAGCAGCTCCGGACAGGAGAATCAGCCCCAGCATTTT | CASSSGQENQPQHF
TRBJ2-3 | 14 | TRBD1 | . | TRBV28 | TGTGCCAGCAGTGTAACAGGGGGCACGAATACGCAGTATTTT | CASSVTGGTNTQYF
TRBJ1-2 | 17 | TRBD1 | . | TRBV7-2 | TGTGCCAGCAGCTTCGCCGGGACAGGGGGTATTAACTATGGCTACACCTTC | CASSFAGTGGINYGYTF
TRBJ2-3 | 16 | TRBD2 | . | TRBV19 | TGTGCCAGTAGTACCCTAGCGGGGGGGAGCACAGATACGCAGTATTTT | CASSTLAGGSTDTQYF
TRBJ1-5 | 15 | . | . | TRBV19 | TGTGCCAGTAGTATCGGGGGATATAGCAATCAGCCCCAGCATTTT | CASSIGGYSNQPQHF
TRBJ1-5 | 15 | . | . | TRBV10-3 | TGTGCCATCAGTGAGTCAAGCTTTAGCAATCAGCCCCAGCATTTT | CAISESSFSNQPQHF
TRBJ2-5 | 15 | TRBD1 | . | TRBV28 | TGTGCCAGCAGTTTATACAGGGGGCAAGCGAGGACCCAGTACTTC | CASSLYRGQARTQYF
TRBJ2-1 | 15 | TRBD2 | . | TRBV6-5 | TGTGCCAGCAGTCCCGGGACTAGCGGGGGAAATGAGCAGTTCTTC | CASSPGTSGGNEQFF
TRBJ1-6 | 15 | TRBD1 | . | TRBV5-1 | TGCGCCAGCAGCCAAGGACAGGGCTTTAATTCACCCCTCCACTTT | CASSQGQGFNSPLHF
TRBJ2-7 | 13 | TRBD1 | . | TRBV28 | TGTGCCAGCAGATCGGGACAGAGCTACGAGCAGTACTTC | CASRSGQSYEQYF
TRBJ2-7 | 14 | TRBD2 | . | TRBV7-2 | TGTGCCAGCACCTGGGGGGGGGTATCCTACGAGCAGTACTTC | CASTWGGVSYEQYF
TRBJ1-2 | 18 | . | . | TRBV21-1 | TGTGCCAGCAGCAATCGGACGGGGACAGGGTCGTTTAAAGATGGCTACACCTTC | CASSNRTGTGSFKDGYTF
TRBJ2-3 | 14 | . | . | TRBV13 | TGTGCCAGCAGCGTGGGCCTTAAGACGGATACGCAGTATTTT | CASSVGLKTDTQYF